The 24 T cell receptor beta chains below all came from one sample that was sequenced in a study of T cell responses to AZD1222 COVID-19 vaccine. Clones were read by immunoSEQ multiplex PCR, and TCRdb kept only the in-frame ones, dropping some. The repertoire holds 130,000 to 150,000 clones, with 90% to 95% as singletons. Source: peripheral blood, taken on day 0 of AZD1222 vaccination. All receptors come from an adult in good health.

The J gene is TRBJ1-1, the V gene TRBV5-5; tentative D call: TRBD1 (5 bases). V lost 0 bases, J lost 5 bases, and 14 bases lay in between. There are 15 residues in the CDR3. Germline lookup yields CDR1 SGHKS and CDR2 YYEKEE (reference sequence). CDR3 loop: CASSLALGGRTEAFF. The DNA of the CDR3 is TGTGCCAGCAGCTTGGCCTTGGGGGGAAGGACTGAAGCTTTCTTT. Full variable domain (rest looked up from reference TRBV5-5 and TRBJ1-1): DAGVTQSPTHLIKTRGQQVTLRCSPISGHKSVSWYQQVLGQGPQFIFQYYEKEERGRGNFPDRFSARQFPNYSSELNVNALLLGDSALYLCASSLALGGRTEAFFGQGTRLTVV.

This sequence joins TRBV12-5 and TRBJ2-1; 9 bases line up with TRBD1. Germline V gives CDR1 LGHNT, CDR2 FRNRAP. CDR3 length: 19 residues. Germline trimming cut 1 base from V and 0 bases from J; bases unmatched to any gene: 10. As DNA, the CDR3 is TGTGCTAGTGGTTTGGAGGACAGGGGTCGCGCCAACTCCTACAATGAGCAGTTCTTC. It encodes CASGLEDRGRANSYNEQFF.

V and J are TRBV7-2 and TRBJ1-3; possible D gene TRBD1, 6 bases. Germline CDR1 SGHTA, CDR2 FQGNSA. The CDR3 totals 16 residues. V dropped 3 bases and J dropped 4 bases, with 16 bases sitting between them. The CDR3 coding sequence is TGTGCCAGCAGCTTCCCAGGGGCAGGGCAGGGAAACACCATATATTTT. Encoded protein: CASSFPGAGQGNTIYF.

The chain couples TRBV28 to TRBJ1-5, with unresolved D. This CDR3 is 16 amino acids long. The germline V and J ends were trimmed by 3 bases and 9 bases, with 21 bases remaining between them. The germline V gene encodes CDR1 MDHEN and CDR2 SYDVKM. CDR3 bases: TGTGCCAGCAGTTTTGGATGGGGTGTAGTAAGTGGGCCCCAGCATTTT. It encodes CASSFGWGVVSGPQHF.

The chain employs TRBV7-6 and TRBJ1-5; D possibly corresponds to TRBD1 (5 bases). Trimming shortened V by 1 base and J by 0 bases, and 13 bases separated the two germline ends. The CDR3 spans 17 residues. The germline CDR1 and CDR2 sequences are SGHVS and FNYEAQ. CDR3 in DNA: TGTGCCAGCAGCTTAGAAGGGGCCGACTTTAGCAATCAGCCCCAGCATTTT. Translation: CASSLEGADFSNQPQHF. Combining the CDR3 with reference TRBV7-6 and TRBJ1-5 gives the whole variable domain GAGVSQSPRYKVTKRGQDVALRCDPISGHVSLYWYRQALGQGPEFLTYFNYEAQQDKSGLPNDRFSAERPEGSISTLTIQRTEQRDSAMYRCASSLEGADFSNQPQHFGDGTRLSIL.

Notes on this clone: Other DNA sequences in the same sample also yield this CDR3. V gene TRBV6-4 combines with J gene TRBJ2-6, with 7 nucleotides matching TRBD1. Germline V gene sequence: CDR1 MRHNA, CDR2 SNTAGT. The CDR3 is 16 residues long. J was trimmed by 2 bases and V by 0 bases; bases with no gene match: 1. The CDR3 spells CASSDSGGAGANVLTF. The CDR3 DNA sequence: TGTGCCAGCAGTGACTCAGGGGGCGCTGGGGCCAACGTCCTGACTTTC.

V usage is TRBV3-1 (or the pseudogene TRBV3-2) and J usage is TRBJ1-4, with D possibly TRBD1 on 5 matching bases. The CDR3 contains 14 residues. The germline gives CDR1 LGHDT, CDR2 YNNKEL (reference sequence). The germline V and J ends were trimmed by 3 bases and 7 bases, with 12 bases remaining between them. The CDR3: CASSQGTGTEKLFF. CDR3 nucleotides: TGTGCCAGCAGCCAGGGTACGGGGACTGAAAAACTGTTTTTT.

V gene TRBV6-2 or TRBV6-3 combines with J gene TRBJ2-7, with 8 bases fitting TRBD1. Per germline, CDR1 MNHEY and CDR2 SVGEGT. V trimming: 5 bases; J trimming: 6 bases; junction bases outside the gene matches: 12. The CDR3 is 15 amino acids. CDR3 protein: CASSRPGTGVGEQYF. The CDR3, as DNA: TGTGCCAGCAGTAGGCCCGGGACAGGTGTCGGCGAGCAGTACTTC.

This chain joins TRBV9 and TRBJ2-5, with D unclear. CDR3 length equals 14 residues. Looked up from germline, CDR1 is SGDLS and CDR2 is YYNGEE. V lost 0 bases and J 2 bases, leaving 8 bases between the germline ends. CDR3 protein: CASSVGLSQETQYF. The CDR3 DNA reads as TGTGCCAGCAGCGTAGGATTGAGTCAAGAGACCCAGTACTTC.

The chain has TRBV11-3 and TRBJ2-2; the D is unclear. The CDR3 has 13 amino acids. CDR1 is SGHNT, CDR2 YENEEA, per germline. The V end was cut by 1 base, the J end by 5 bases, with 5 bases between. The CDR3 reads CASSLVLTGELFF. CDR3 coding DNA: TGTGCCAGCAGCTTAGTTCTAACCGGGGAGCTGTTTTTT.

J is TRBJ2-1 and V is TRBV5-6, with D unresolved. The V end was cut by 2 bases, the J end by 8 bases, with 11 bases between. The CDR3 is 13 amino acids. The germline CDR1 and CDR2 sequences are SGHDT and YYEEEE. CDR3 protein: CASSFPNRDEQFF. The CDR3 nucleotides read TGTGCCAGCAGCTTTCCTAACCGTGATGAGCAGTTCTTC.

V gene TRBV28 combines with J gene TRBJ2-3; 9 positions agree with TRBD2. The CDR3 spans 14 residues. V lost 3 bases to trimming and J lost 4 bases; unmatched junction nucleotides: 2. The germline gives CDR1 MDHEN, CDR2 SYDVKM. CDR3 region: CASSLGGRADTQYF. For the CDR3, the DNA is TGTGCCAGCAGTTTGGGCGGGAGGGCAGATACGCAGTATTTT.

This clone was observed once. This chain's CDR3 is CASSQDRSEAFF. Written as DNA, the CDR3 is TGTGCCAGCAGCCAAGATCGCAGTGAAGCTTTCTTT. The chain recombines TRBV3-1 (or the pseudogene TRBV3-2) with TRBJ1-1, with unresolved D. The CDR3 totals 12 residues. V was shortened by 0 bases and J by 7 bases, with 6 bases between the two germline ends. Germline V gene data show CDR1 as LGHDT and CDR2 as YNNKEL (reference sequence).

V is TRBV24-1 and J is TRBJ2-7; D call uncertain. This CDR3 spans 13 amino acids. The germline V and J ends were trimmed by 2 bases and 0 bases, with 4 bases remaining between them. Germline CDR1 KGHDR, CDR2 SFDVKD. CDR3 residues: CATSDWDSYEQYF. The DNA for the CDR3 is TGTGCCACCAGTGATTGGGACTCCTACGAGCAGTACTTC.

In nucleotides, the CDR3 is TGTGCCAGCAGCCGCGGACCGGCGACAGGGGGCGGTTCACCCCTCCACTTT. It translates to CASSRGPATGGGSPLHF. The rearrangement links TRBV11-2 to TRBJ1-6; 10 nucleotides agree with TRBD1. CDR3 length equals 17 residues. The trim removed 5 bases at V and 9 bases at J, leaving 13 bases unmatched. Per germline, CDR1 SGHAT and CDR2 FQNNGV.

This chain uses TRBV21-1 with TRBJ2-7; TRBD1, as called in the table, went unchecked against the DNA. TRBV21-1 represents a pseudogene. There are 15 residues in the CDR3. CDR3 DNA sequence: TGTGCCAGCAGCACACCGGGACAGGGGCTTTACGAGCAGTACTTC. It codes for CASSTPGQGLYEQYF.

The J gene is TRBJ2-1, the V gene TRBV19, with D maybe TRBD2 (5 bases). The CDR3 consists of 14 residues. Germline CDR1 LNHDA, CDR2 SQIVND (reference sequence). Trimming removed 10 bases from V and 3 bases from J, with 16 bases in between. CDR3 sequence reads: CATHVPGVYNEQFF. DNA for the CDR3: TGTGCCACCCACGTCCCCGGGGTCTACAATGAGCAGTTCTTC.

This chain joins TRBV6-5 and TRBJ2-1, with D possibly TRBD1 on 6 matching bases. This CDR3 contains 14 residues. Trimming took off 0 bases at V and 4 bases at J, with 7 bases between the two ends. Germline loops: CDR1 MNHEY, CDR2 SVGAGI. The CDR3 DNA sequence: TGTGCCAGCAGTTACTCGACAGGATACAATGAGCAGTTCTTC. This encodes CASSYSTGYNEQFF.

The chain carries TRBV2 and TRBJ2-7, with D possibly TRBD1 on 6 matching bases. CDR1 and CDR2 (germline): SNHLY, FYNNEI. V shed 3 bases and J shed 4 bases, with 13 bases lying between them. The CDR3 consists of 14 residues. The CDR3 protein is CASSDIGQTYEQYF. CDR3 sequence (DNA): TGTGCCAGCAGTGACATAGGACAGACGTACGAGCAGTACTTC.

This chain uses TRBV6-1 with TRBJ2-7, with TRBD1 matching over 7 bases. V shed 3 bases, J shed 2 bases, and the junction held 7 bases outside the gene matches. This CDR3 is built from 15 residues. The V gene's germline CDR1 is MNHNS and CDR2 SASEGT. This CDR3 is CASSEGLQGPYEQYF. For the CDR3, the DNA is TGTGCCAGCAGTGAGGGATTACAGGGGCCCTACGAGCAGTACTTC.

The J gene is TRBJ1-5, the V gene TRBV6-6, with D possibly TRBD1 on 5 matching bases. In germline, CDR1 is MNHNY, CDR2 SVGAGI (reference sequence). Trimming pared 2 bases from V and 4 bases from J, leaving 9 bases between. This CDR3 has 14 amino acids. CDR3 sequence: CASSYGGRNQPQHF. The CDR3 coding sequence is TGTGCCAGCAGTTACGGGGGGAGGAATCAGCCCCAGCATTTT.

The rearrangement links TRBV13 to TRBJ2-3, with 12 bases lining up with TRBD2. The germline CDR1 and CDR2 sequences are PRHDT and FYEKMQ (reference sequence). The CDR3 covers 20 residues. V lost 5 bases and J lost 3; bases outside the gene matches: 18. In DNA, the CDR3 is TGTGCCAGCAGCAAACGGGTCGGACTAGCGGGGCTCACGGGGACAGATACGCAGTATTTT. It is translated as CASSKRVGLAGLTGTDTQYF.

The rearrangement links TRBV6-5 to TRBJ1-6, with 9 bases matching TRBD1. Germline V CDR1 and CDR2: MNHEY, SVGAGI. This CDR3 has 16 residues. The V segment lost 1 base and the J segment 5 bases; nucleotides outside the gene matches: 3. CDR3 loop: CASSYWTGVDNSPLHF. In DNA form, the CDR3 reads TGTGCCAGCAGTTACTGGACAGGGGTCGATAATTCACCCCTCCACTTT.

This clone occurred once. Here the CDR3 reads CASSEDTVYEKLFF. The CDR3 nucleotides are TGTGCCAGCAGTGAAGACACGGTTTATGAAAAACTGTTTTTT. V and J are TRBV6-1 and TRBJ1-4; D not resolved. The CDR3 spans 14 residues. The germline CDR1 and CDR2 sequences are MNHNS and SASEGT. Trimming cost V 1 base and J 6 bases, with 9 bases left between them.